This entry features one T cell receptor (beta chain) sequence. This sample is part of a study of blood T cell repertoires in COVID-19. Clones were sequenced by immunoSEQ multiplex PCR, and TCRdb holds only the in-frame ones, with some missing. The sample includes some 250,000 clones, roughly 93% of them seen just once. The sample comprised PBMCs or T cells enriched from blood (not recorded which). The sequence was collected from a woman aged 40-49 years with acute COVID-19.

CDR3 sequence: CASSPRRAGGSGELFF. CDR3 nucleotide sequence: TGCGCCAGCAGCCCGCGTAGGGCAGGGGGGTCCGGGGAGCTGTTTTTT. The gene calls are TRBV5-1 and TRBJ2-2, with D possibly matching TRBD1 (7 bases). The CDR3 sequence is 16 residues long. Trimming cost V 4 bases and J 6 bases, with 19 bases left between them. Germline V gene sequence: CDR1 SGHRS, CDR2 YFSETQ.